A selection of T cell receptor beta chains follows, all from one sample in a study of blood T cell repertoires in COVID-19. The assay was immunoSEQ multiplex PCR, and TCRdb's table has in-frame clones only and misses some. The profile shows tens of thousands of clones, roughly 76% of them singletons. The specimen sequenced was peripheral blood. The source is a man between 65 and 85 years old with active or convalescent COVID-19. CDR3s include the opening cysteine and the closing phenylalanine or tryptophan.

v_gene	len	CDR3aa
TRBV7-9	14	CASTTSGGGETQYF
TRBV29-1	16	CSAGSSGVSSYNEQFF
TRBV6-5	15	CASTPSAGLIETQYF
TRBV29-1	13	CSVERGGAGTQYF
TRBV13	15	CASSLWTGGRSEAFF
TRBV2	14	CASTSVNSGNTIYF
TRBV6-5	12	CASRRDNEKLFF
TRBV19	15	CASSRGLAGSETQYF
TRBV3-1/TRBV3-2	15	CASSQDSDRANTIYF
TRBV28	16	CASKHTGGNVGQPQHF
TRBV28	16	CASSSHAKTAQETQYF
TRBV21-1	17	CASSKPGGGDINNEQFF
TRBV18	14	CASSSQSRAGELFF
TRBV2	15	CASSVRQGLDGTIYF
TRBV28	10	CASSSGQVAF
TRBV9	16	CASSVETGSEVNEQFF
TRBV6-5	14	CASTQVAGVYEQYF
TRBV11-2	13	CASSLRGSTEAFF
TRBV10-3	15	CATSLITGIAGELFF
TRBV5-4	12	CASSSRAGEQYF
TRBV19	15	CASRRLGGTGNEQFF
TRBV28	15	CASSFPQRGELEQFF
TRBV20-1	11	CSAPTEEKLFF
TRBV14	15	CASSPTLRDSYEQYF
TRBV20-1	13	CSASHVTIKAQYF
TRBV11-3	13	CASSLASTDTQYF
TRBV12-5	13	CASGSSGANVLTF
TRBV30	15	CAWSVPPGINQPQHF
TRBV6-5	15	CASSYTSGGEYEQYF
TRBV5-5	15	CASSLESGIQETQYF
TRBV27	13	CASSLSWGRGYTF
TRBV2	14	CASSGRENTGELFF
TRBV12-3/TRBV12-4	13	CASSRGDFRGYTF